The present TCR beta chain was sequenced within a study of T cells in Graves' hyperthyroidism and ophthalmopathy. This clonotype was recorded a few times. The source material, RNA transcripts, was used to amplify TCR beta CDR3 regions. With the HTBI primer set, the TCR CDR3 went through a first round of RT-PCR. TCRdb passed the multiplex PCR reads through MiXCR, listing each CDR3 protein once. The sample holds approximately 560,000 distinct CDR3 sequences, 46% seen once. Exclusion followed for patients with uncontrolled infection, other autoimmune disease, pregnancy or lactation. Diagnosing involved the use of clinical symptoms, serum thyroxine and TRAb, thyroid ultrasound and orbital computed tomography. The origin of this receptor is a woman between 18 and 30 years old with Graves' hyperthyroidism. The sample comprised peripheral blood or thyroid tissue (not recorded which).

The DNA of the CDR3 is TGTGCCAGTAGCCCGGGACGGGGGTTCGACCTCCACTTT. It encodes CASSPGRGFDLHF. The gene calls are TRBV19 and TRBJ1-6, with D maybe TRBD1 (5 bases). The CDR3 has 13 amino acids. With 6 bases removed from V and 15 bases from J, the gap between germline ends came to 18 bases. Germline CDR1 LNHDA, CDR2 SQIVND (reference sequence).